The source of this T cell receptor beta chain is a study of shared clonotypes between healthy human individuals. Worth noting for this clone: Antigen: not known.

CDR3 size: 14 residues. Germline V gene data show CDR1 as MNHNS and CDR2 as SASEGT. Trimming removed 10 bases from V and 4 bases from J; junction bases left unmatched: 10. Study-wide findings and caveats: Rarefaction gave evidence that sorted-subset sequencing remained incomplete despite large depth. Around 5% of naive CD4 clonotypes were common to a handful of donors.

Donors had no recently reported acute infections or vaccinations and were HIV-negative. Using immunoSEQ multiplex PCR, the repertoire was profiled, and TCRdb retains in-frame clones only, with some absent. This sample yields approximately 2,000,000 clones, of which 85% to 95% are seen a single time; around 0.4% belongs to the top ten. This chain links TRBV6-1 with TRBJ1-3; 7 bases agree with TRBD1. The clonotype comes from a man aged 18-30 years in good health. Some clones in this sample may be carry-over from other donors' samples. What was sequenced was naive CD4+ T cells from PBMCs. Subset described: CD45RA+ positively selected. The CDR3 loop is CAIIPGQVGNTIYF. CDR3 nucleotides: TGTGCCATCATCCCTGGACAGGTCGGAAACACCATATATTTT.